Described below is a single T cell receptor (beta chain) sequence and its context. What it recognizes is unknown. The data originate from a study of pediatric ulcerative colitis. Overall study findings and caveats: Acute severe colitis showed lower rectal diversity from clonal expansions.

Between the trimmed V and J ends, which lost 0 bases and 6 bases, there was a span of 18 bases. Germline V gene data show CDR1 as SGHDT and CDR2 as YYEEEE. CDR3 size: 17 residues. TCRdb keeps only in-frame clones here, not all; method: immunoSEQ multiplex PCR. This table holds 10,000 to 13,000 clones, roughly four fifths found once. During colonoscopy, one to two rectal pinch biopsies were collected. Material for sequencing was gut tissue. V gene TRBV5-6 combines with J gene TRBJ1-4; a possible D gene is TRBD1 (5 bases). This receptor was identified in a girl aged 10-17 years who was a control in a study of pediatric ulcerative colitis. The CDR3, as DNA: TGTGCCAGCAGCTTGGGACGGGGCTTTAGGGAACATGAAAAACTGTTTTTT. This encodes CASSLGRGFREHEKLFF.